The 4 T cell receptor beta chains in this list originate from one sample, sequenced in a study of OX40 agonist ivuxolimab in advanced cancers. The repertoire was sequenced with immunoSEQ multiplex PCR; TCRdb's copy has only in-frame clones and lacks some. The data contain tens of thousands of clones, 90% of them seen just once; the ten biggest clones take up about 5%. This material consisted of CD4+ or CD8+ T cells sorted from blood, taken in a trial of the OX40 agonist ivuxolimab. Receptors originate from an adult with an advanced solid tumor such as melanoma, head and neck, liver or kidney cancer.

The chain links TRBV7-3 to TRBJ2-7; D is uncertain. CDR1 SGHTA and CDR2 FQGTGA come from the germline V gene. The CDR3 contains 13 residues. The V and J ends lost 2 bases and 0 bases respectively, with 5 bases between them. In nucleotides, the CDR3 is TGTGCCAGCAGCTTAGCAACCTCCTACGAGCAGTACTTC. It codes for CASSLATSYEQYF.

The chain combines TRBV7-6 with TRBJ1-1; possibly TRBD1 for D (6 bases). CDR1 and CDR2 (germline): SGHVS, FNYEAQ. This CDR3 is 13 amino acids long. V dropped 4 bases and J dropped 4 bases, with 10 bases sitting between them. The CDR3 spells CASSSAGVTEAFF. Written as DNA, the CDR3 is TGTGCCAGCAGCTCTGCAGGGGTCACTGAAGCTTTCTTT. The full variable domain, with the rest looked up from reference TRBV7-6 and TRBJ1-1, is GAGVSQSPRYKVTKRGQDVALRCDPISGHVSLYWYRQALGQGPEFLTYFNYEAQQDKSGLPNDRFSAERPEGSISTLTIQRTEQRDSAMYRCASSSAGVTEAFFGQGTRLTVV.

The chain joins TRBV6-4 to TRBJ2-3, with D possibly called TRBD1 or TRBD2 (5 bases each). V was pared by 2 bases and J by 2 bases, with 11 bases between. The CDR3 loop spans 15 amino acids. Germline CDR1 and CDR2: MRHNA and SNTAGT. The CDR3, as DNA: TGTGCCAGCAGTGACGGGGGAGTGGACACAGATACGCAGTATTTT. Translation gives CASSDGGVDTDTQYF.

V and J are TRBV7-9 and TRBJ2-3; possible D gene TRBD2, 6 bases. There are 11 residues in the CDR3. Germline V gene sequence: CDR1 SEHNR, CDR2 FQNEAQ (reference sequence). V lost 8 bases and J lost 6, with 9 bases in between. Here the CDR3 reads CASSRGDTQYF. In DNA, the CDR3 is TGTGCCAGCTCTCGGGGGGATACGCAGTATTTT. Complete variable domain (other parts from reference TRBV7-9 and TRBJ2-3): DTGVSQNPRHKITKRGQNVTFRCDPISEHNRLYWYRQTLGQGPEFLTYFQNEAQLEKSRLLSDRFSAERPKGSFSTLEIQRTEQGDSAMYLCASSRGDTQYFGPGTRLTVL.